By proportion, the clone carrying this T cell receptor (beta chain) is medium-sized. Its target is unknown. This entry is derived from a study of metastatic and nonmetastatic thyroid tumors. About the research overall: Malignant thyroid and benign thyroid patients provided blood and tumor or nodule tissue whose repertoires were compared. Broader study findings: Malignant thyroid tumors reportedly exceeded benign nodules significantly in TCR beta diversity, with the difference appearing in blood and tumor.

TCRdb re-clonotyped the PCR reads through MiXCR. The table records over 20,000 clones, around 11% of them present only once. No treatment had been given to any patient before thyroid surgery. CDR1 and CDR2 from the germline V gene are MNHEY and SVGEGT. The V segment lost 6 bases and the J segment 1 base; nucleotides outside the gene matches: 4. CDR3 size: 15 residues. The origin of this receptor is a female donor with papillary thyroid cancer or a benign thyroid nodule (not recorded which). Some clones in this sample may be carry-over from other donors' samples. The sample was blood. The chain links TRBV6-2 or TRBV6-3 to TRBJ2-2, with 8 positions matching TRBD1. CDR3 amino acids: CASSPTGENTGELFF. CDR3 nucleotide sequence: TGTGCCAGCAGCCCGACAGGGGAGAACACCGGGGAGCTGTTTTTT.